One T cell receptor beta chain is described in this entry. By its share of the sample, this clone is medium-sized (0.01 to 0.1%). Its specific antigen is unknown. The sample holds no much larger clone one base away, and base qualities are not on file. Patients with melanoma were used as donors. Preparation of the library involved the immunoSEQ multiplex PCR assay. TCRdb re-hosts the immuneACCESS table, in-frame sequences only. Its copies lack some clones; in the studies checked, an unresolved V gene accounts for under half of them, and the cause for the rest is not known. This sample gives about 21,000 clones in total; 78% of them show up just once. 9.7% of the sample is taken by the ten largest. The sample belongs to a study of CD4+ T cells in melanoma (dated by TCRdb to between 2021 and 2024). In terms of the full investigation: Neoantigen-specific CD4+ T cells in human melanoma were what the study investigated. Here is what the overall study found, with its caveats: The report described a correlation between neoantigen-specific CD4+ T cells and the function of CD8+ T cells, macrophages and B cells. Diverse differentiation states were reported to be shown by neoantigen-specific CD4+ T cells in melanoma.

At the junction V is shortened by 5 bases and J by 6 bases, with 20 bases in between. The CDR3 numbers 16 residues from cysteine through phenylalanine. The CDR3 DNA has 48 bases and is translated from base 1. The CDR1 and CDR2 encoded by the germline V gene (reference sequence) are PRHDT and FYEKMQ. This chain is built from TRBV13 and TRBJ2-1, with a tentative D gene TRBD2 over 5 matching bases. The receptor's source is a human donor with melanoma. The DNA reads as follows: TGTGCCAGCAGCGGACTGCGGGCCCCTGGGGTCAATGAGCAGTTCTTC. Translated, this is CASSGLRAPGVNEQFF.